A single sample is the source of the 5 T cell receptor beta chains below, sequenced in a study of cytomegalovirus exposure and HLA in healthy donors (dated 2017 in TCRdb). Library prep was done by the immunoSEQ multiplex PCR assay. For the multiplex PCR, a mixture combining 60 forward primers for TCR Vbeta segments and 13 reverse primers for TCR Jbeta segments was used. TCRdb's version of the immuneACCESS table is confined to in-frame rearrangements and falls short of the full clone set. An unresolved V gene accounts for under half of the shortfall where checked; the remainder is of unknown origin. The sample table holds 200,000 to 250,000 clones, of which approximately 70% were seen once. The ten top clones hold about 2.5% of the sample. Sequencing was performed on PBMCs. The receptors were sampled from a man aged 40-49 years in good health and CMV-seropositive.

This clone was seen once. The V and J genes are TRBV4-2 and TRBJ1-1; D remains ambiguous. The germline CDR1 and CDR2 sequences are LGHNA and YNFKEQ. Deletions cut 3 bases from V and 11 bases from J, with 19 bases between. The CDR3 is 14 residues long. In DNA, the CDR3 is TGTGCCAGCAGCCAGGGGTCGGTCTCCCCGGGGGCTTTCTTT. Encoded protein: CASSQGSVSPGAFF.

The chain couples TRBV9 to TRBJ2-2; 8 bases agree with TRBD2. CDR1 is SGDLS, CDR2 YYNGEE, per germline. The CDR3 spans 17 residues. The J segment lost 2 bases and the V segment lost 1 base, leaving 7 bases of the junction unmatched. CDR3 bases: TGTGCCAGCAGCGTAAACAGAGCGGGGGCCAACACCGGGGAGCTGTTTTTT. Protein: CASSVNRAGANTGELFF.

CDR3 protein: CASSEFSRGKLFF. The CDR3, as DNA: TGTGCCAGCAGTGAATTTAGCAGAGGAAAACTGTTTTTT. V gene TRBV2 combines with J gene TRBJ1-4; no clear D. The CDR3 is 13 amino acids. Germline assignment: CDR1 SNHLY and CDR2 FYNNEI. V lost 2 bases and J 10 bases, leaving 11 bases between the germline ends.

The rearrangement uses TRBV4-2 and TRBJ1-1; 7 nucleotides align to TRBD1. The germline CDR1 and CDR2 sequences are LGHNA and YNFKEQ. V was clipped by 2 bases and J by 2 bases; unmatched bases: 2. The CDR3 is 14 amino acids. CDR3 bases: TGTGCCAGCAGCCAAAGACAGGGAAACACTGAAGCTTTCTTT. Amino acid sequence: CASSQRQGNTEAFF.

This clone was detected only once. The V and J genes are TRBV7-8 and TRBJ2-1, with 8 positions matching TRBD1. Germline V gene data show CDR1 as SGHVS and CDR2 as FQNEAQ. The V gene end was trimmed by 6 bases and the J gene end by 8 bases; junction bases not matched to a gene: 12. CDR3 size: 15 residues. CDR3 loop: CASSIRHGTGDEQFF. The CDR3 DNA reads as TGTGCCAGCAGTATAAGGCACGGGACAGGCGATGAGCAGTTCTTC.